This T cell receptor (beta chain) comes out of a study of radiation and T cells in renal cell carcinoma. The sample's time point: blood 4 weeks post-SBRT, at nephrectomy. Treatment reported: 15 Gy SBRT to primary tumor, nephrectomy 4 weeks later. The CDR3 covers 15 residues. The V and J ends lost 5 bases and 2 bases, in that order; junction bases with no gene match: 7. CDR1 is SGHDT, CDR2 YYEEEE, per germline. Sequencing used immunoSEQ multiplex PCR; TCRdb keeps in-frame clones, though not all of them. The table shows some 31,000 clones, with about 84% occurring only once. The TCR comes from a man aged 55 to 69 with renal cell carcinoma. V and J are TRBV5-6 and TRBJ1-1; 9 bases fit TRBD1. This material consisted of blood, taken from a patient whose treatment included radiotherapy and nephrectomy. CDR3 sequence (DNA): TGTGCCAGCAGTTCTCCGGGACAGGGAAACACTGAAGCTTTCTTT. Its translation: CASSSPGQGNTEAFF.